The 31 T cell receptor beta chains in this list originate from one sample, sequenced in a study of tissue T cells after allogeneic stem cell transplantation. Measured with immunoSEQ multiplex PCR; TCRdb has only the in-frame clones, and not every one. This table has around 40,000 clones, 92% appearing once. This sample comprised blood, obtained before transplantation. Receptors were obtained from a woman aged 40-75 years who later had graft-versus-host disease after an allogeneic stem cell transplant.

This chain connects TRBV28 to TRBJ2-2; D not certain. Germline values: CDR1 MDHEN, CDR2 SYDVKM. The V and J ends lost 6 bases and 1 base respectively, with 9 bases between them. The CDR3 consists of 14 residues. CDR3 loop: CASRYPVNTGELFF. The CDR3 DNA reads as TGTGCCAGCAGGTATCCAGTGAACACCGGGGAGCTGTTTTTT.

This chain uses TRBV28 with TRBJ1-2, with unresolved D. The V gene's germline CDR1 is MDHEN and CDR2 SYDVKM. V was shortened by 3 bases and J by 1 base, with 0 bases between the two germline ends. This CDR3 spans 11 amino acids. In nucleotides, the CDR3 is TGTGCCAGCAGTTTTAACTATGGCTACACCTTC. It specifies CASSFNYGYTF.

In regard to this clone: Because the CDR3's place on the DNA is in doubt, the DNA is left out and the CDR3 is given as listed by TCRdb. This sequence joins TRBV12-3 or TRBV12-4 and TRBJ2-2. The CDR3 sequence runs 13 residues, both termini included. This chain's CDR3 is CASSFGAGGELFF.

The chain uses TRBV7-6 and TRBJ2-3; TRBD1 might be the D (6 bases). V dropped 2 bases and J dropped 5 bases, with 14 bases sitting between them. Per the germline V gene, CDR1 is SGHVS and CDR2 is FNYEAQ. The length of the CDR3 is 15 residues. CDR3 nucleotides: TGTGCCAGCAGCTTAAGCGTGGGGGCGGGAGATACGCAGTATTTT. Translated: CASSLSVGAGDTQYF.

V and J are TRBV11-2 and TRBJ2-7; a weak D match, TRBD1 (8 bases). CDR3 length: 14 residues. Germline values: CDR1 SGHAT, CDR2 FQNNGV. The germline V and J ends were trimmed by 5 bases and 2 bases, with 13 bases remaining between them. The CDR3 sequence is CASSRTGRAYEQYF. In DNA, the CDR3 is TGTGCCAGCAGCCGGACAGGGAGGGCCTACGAGCAGTACTTC.

The V gene is TRBV11-1, the J gene TRBJ2-1; maybe TRBD2 (6 bases). V gave up 5 bases and J gave up 9 bases, with 14 bases separating them. This CDR3 comprises 13 residues. Germline V gene lookup returns CDR1 SGHAT and CDR2 FQDESV (reference sequence). CDR3 protein: CASSRAGGSEQFF. In DNA form, the CDR3 reads TGTGCCAGCAGCCGTGCCGGGGGTAGTGAGCAGTTCTTC.

Here the CDR3 reads CASSEGGSSSDTQYF. CDR3 DNA: TGTGCCAGCAGTGAAGGCGGGAGTAGTTCAGATACGCAGTATTTT. The V and J genes are TRBV25-1 and TRBJ2-3; 7 nucleotides line up with TRBD2. Trimming cost V 2 bases and J 4 bases; bases outside gene matches: 6. Germline CDR1 reads MGHDK; CDR2 reads SYGVNS. The CDR3 spans 15 residues.

This chain joins TRBV9 and TRBJ2-5; D is unresolved. Per the germline V gene, CDR1 is SGDLS and CDR2 is YYNGEE. CDR3 size: 15 residues. Trimming left V 0 bases short and J 5 bases short, with 14 bases between. The CDR3 coding sequence is TGTGCCAGCAGCGTAGCGGGTAGCAGAGCGGAGACCCAGTACTTC. Amino acid sequence: CASSVAGSRAETQYF.

The rearrangement uses TRBV4-3 and TRBJ2-2; 9 nucleotides agree with TRBD2. CDR3 size: 17 residues. The ends lost 2 bases at V and 4 bases at J; junction bases unmatched: 8. From germline, CDR1 is LGHNA and CDR2 YSLEER. CDR3 nucleotide sequence: TGCGCCAGCAGCCAATATGAGGGACTAGCTTTCACCGGGGAGCTGTTTTTT. Translated: CASSQYEGLAFTGELFF.

The rearrangement joins TRBV7-9 to TRBJ2-1; weak D call: TRBD1 (6 bases). V was clipped by 5 bases and J by 14 bases, with 16 bases between them. In germline, CDR1 is SEHNR, CDR2 FQNEAQ (reference sequence). The CDR3 runs 12 residues. The chain's CDR3 is CASSRDGPGEFF. CDR3 nucleotides: TGTGCCAGCAGCCGAGACGGCCCAGGGGAGTTCTTC.

The genes are TRBV4-3 and TRBJ1-2; 7 nucleotides align to TRBD1. The CDR3 runs to 17 residues. In germline, CDR1 is LGHNA, CDR2 YSLEER. J lost 6 bases, V lost 1 base, and 14 bases had no gene match. The CDR3 DNA reads as TGCGCCAGCAGCCAAGTAAGGGGTTACAGGGGCGAAGATGGCTACACCTTC. This gives the protein CASSQVRGYRGEDGYTF.

V usage is TRBV28 and J usage is TRBJ2-3; 8 bases align to TRBD1. Germline V gives CDR1 MDHEN, CDR2 SYDVKM. CDR3 length: 15 residues. V lost 7 bases and J lost 3; bases outside the gene matches: 9. CDR3: CASNHRGFLTDTQYF. In DNA form, the CDR3 reads TGTGCCAGCAACCACAGGGGGTTTCTAACAGATACGCAGTATTTT. Full variable domain (outside the CDR3, taken from reference TRBV28 and TRBJ2-3): DVKVTQSSRYLVKRTGEKVFLECVQDMDHENMFWYRQDPGLGLRLIYFSYDVKMKEKGDIPEGYSVSREKKERFSLILESASTNQTSMYLCASNHRGFLTDTQYFGPGTRLTVL.

The genes are TRBV19 and TRBJ2-6; D call uncertain. Germline loops: CDR1 LNHDA, CDR2 SQIVND (reference sequence). The V gene lost 10 bases and the J gene lost 0 bases, with 13 bases spanning the gap. The CDR3 spans 15 residues. In nucleotides, the CDR3 is TGTGCCACGATGGGCGTAAACTCTGGGGCCAACGTCCTGACTTTC. It specifies CATMGVNSGANVLTF.

The chain has TRBV29-1 and TRBJ1-1; D is undetermined. Per germline, CDR1 SQVTM and CDR2 ANQGSEA. The CDR3 loop spans 11 amino acids. Trimming stripped 3 bases from V and 2 bases from J, with 4 bases between. This chain's CDR3 is CSVERNTEAFF. The CDR3 nucleotides read TGCAGCGTTGAGAGAAACACTGAAGCTTTCTTT.

The V gene is TRBV29-1, the J gene TRBJ2-7; D is perhaps TRBD1 (6 bases). Trimming took 6 bases from V and 3 from J, leaving 15 bases between them. The CDR3 contains 13 residues. CDR1 and CDR2 (germline): SQVTM, ANQGSEA. The CDR3 reads CSVFRDTSYEQYF. Here the CDR3 DNA reads TGCAGCGTCTTCCGGGACACAAGCTACGAGCAGTACTTC.

V usage is TRBV4-1 and J usage is TRBJ2-1; 9 nucleotides line up with TRBD1. CDR1 is MGHRA and CDR2 is YSYEKL in the germline V gene. The CDR3 is 17 amino acids. Losses at the gene ends were 1 base for V and 7 bases for J; bases not matched to a gene: 11. The CDR3 sequence: CASSQASNRGLFNEQFF. As DNA, the CDR3 is TGCGCCAGCAGCCAAGCCTCTAACAGGGGGCTGTTTAATGAGCAGTTCTTC.

This chain connects TRBV9 to TRBJ2-6, with D possibly matching TRBD2 (5 bases). This CDR3 comprises 19 residues. Germline V gives CDR1 SGDLS, CDR2 YYNGEE. V lost 1 base to trimming and J lost 0 bases, with 17 bases between them. The CDR3 nucleotides read TGTGCCAGCAGCGTATTAGTCGGACTCCGAGACTCTGGGGCCAACGTCCTGACTTTC. Protein: CASSVLVGLRDSGANVLTF.

V is TRBV20-1 and J is TRBJ1-1; D gene ambiguous. V was trimmed by 6 bases and J by 5 bases, leaving 10 bases between them. CDR1 is DFQATT and CDR2 is SNEGSKA in the germline V gene (reference sequence). This CDR3 contains 11 residues. CDR3 sequence reads: CSALAITEAFF. DNA for the CDR3: TGCAGTGCCCTGGCCATTACTGAAGCTTTCTTT.

The chain uses TRBV5-1 and TRBJ2-1; D is possibly TRBD1 (6 bases). V lost 4 bases to trimming and J lost 3 bases, with 17 bases between them. This CDR3 is built from 16 residues. The germline V gene encodes CDR1 SGHRS and CDR2 YFSETQ. CDR3 loop: CASSPIRGFFYNEQFF. The CDR3 coding sequence is TGCGCCAGCAGCCCCATAAGGGGGTTCTTCTACAATGAGCAGTTCTTC.

The chain links TRBV4-1 to TRBJ2-7, with D unresolved. V lost 1 base, J lost 0 bases, and 4 bases lay in between. There are 13 residues in the CDR3. Per germline, CDR1 MGHRA and CDR2 YSYEKL. The CDR3 coding sequence is TGCGCCAGCAGCCAAGGATCCTCCTACGAGCAGTACTTC. Protein sequence: CASSQGSSYEQYF.

The chain recombines TRBV18 with TRBJ2-3; D is uncertain. The CDR3 is 13 residues long. Germline assignment: CDR1 KGHSH and CDR2 LQKENI. The ends were cut back, 0 bases at V and 0 bases at J, with 1 base in the middle. The CDR3, as DNA: TGTGCCAGCTCACCACCGAGCACAGATACGCAGTATTTT. Translated, it gives CASSPPSTDTQYF.

CDR3 in amino acids: CAISESAGGSYEQYF. CDR3 DNA: TGTGCCATCAGTGAGTCGGCGGGAGGCTCCTACGAGCAGTACTTC. The V gene is TRBV10-3, the J gene TRBJ2-7; 8 bases are shared with TRBD2. Germline V gives CDR1 ENHRY, CDR2 SYGVKD. The CDR3 has 15 residues. V dropped 0 bases and J dropped 0; count of bases not matched to a gene: 1.

This rearrangement joins TRBV12-3 or TRBV12-4 to TRBJ2-5, with 11 bases lining up with TRBD2. The tail of the sequence fits TRBJ2-7 better, so the J call may be wrong. CDR3 length: 13 amino acids. The DNA for the CDR3 is TGTGCCAGCAGGCTAGCGGGGGGATACGAGCAGTACTTC. Encoded protein: CASRLAGGYEQYF.

The rearrangement links TRBV7-9 to TRBJ1-4, with TRBD1 as a possible D gene (5 bases). Germline V gives CDR1 SEHNR, CDR2 FQNEAQ (reference sequence). This CDR3 has 13 residues. Trimming left V 6 bases short and J 7 bases short, with 12 bases between. CDR3 region: CASRNRGTEKLFF. The CDR3 DNA is TGTGCCAGCAGAAATCGGGGGACTGAAAAACTGTTTTTT.

Here the CDR3 reads CASSQDTGTSSNEQFF. CDR3 sequence (DNA): TGTGCCAGCAGCCAAGATACCGGGACTTCGAGCAATGAGCAGTTCTTC. V usage is TRBV3-1 (or the pseudogene TRBV3-2) and J usage is TRBJ2-1, with D maybe TRBD2 (6 bases). This CDR3 has 16 amino acids. Germline CDR1 and CDR2: LGHDT and YNNKEL (reference sequence). Trimming shortened V by 0 bases and J by 6 bases, and 15 bases separated the two germline ends.

The chain carries TRBV11-2 and TRBJ2-1; D call uncertain. CDR1 and CDR2 from the germline V gene are SGHAT and FQNNGV. This CDR3 contains 12 residues. Deletions cut 2 bases from V and 3 bases from J, with 2 bases between. The CDR3 DNA reads TGTGCCAGCAGCTTATACTACAATGAGCAGTTCTTC. Its translation is CASSLYYNEQFF. Full variable domain (outside the CDR3, taken from reference TRBV11-2 and TRBJ2-1): EAGVAQSPRYKIIEKRQSVAFWCNPISGHATLYWYQQILGQGPKLLIQFQNNGVVDDSQLPKDRFSAERLKGVDSTLKIQPAKLEDSAVYLCASSLYYNEQFFGPGTRLTVL.

The rearrangement joins TRBV18 to TRBJ2-7, with 7 bases that match TRBD1. This CDR3 region has 15 residues. Germline CDR1 reads KGHSH; CDR2 reads LQKENI. The J segment lost 2 bases and the V segment lost 2 bases, leaving 6 bases of the junction unmatched. In DNA form, the CDR3 reads TGTGCCAGCTCACCAGCACAGGGGTCACCCTACGAGCAGTACTTC. Translating it yields CASSPAQGSPYEQYF.

The chain couples TRBV6-2 or TRBV6-3 to TRBJ2-7, with TRBD2 matching over 7 bases. The CDR3 sequence is 14 residues long. V was clipped by 6 bases and J by 6 bases; unmatched bases: 11. Germline V lookup: CDR1 MNHEY, CDR2 SVGEGT. DNA for the CDR3: TGTGCCAGCAGCCGGGGACTAAGAGCGGTCGAGCAGTACTTC. Its translation: CASSRGLRAVEQYF.

The count of this clone is one. The V call is TRBV5-5, the J call TRBJ2-5, with 13 bases identical to TRBD2. Germline-derived CDR1 and CDR2 are SGHKS and YYEKEE (reference sequence). The CDR3 spans 16 residues. With 3 bases clipped from V and 3 bases from J, the junction kept 5 bases outside the gene matches. The CDR3 reads CASSWGTSGAKETQYF. For the CDR3, the DNA is TGTGCCAGCAGCTGGGGGACTAGCGGGGCGAAAGAGACCCAGTACTTC.

The chain has TRBV4-1 and TRBJ2-1; weak D call: TRBD2 (5 bases). The ends were cut back, 0 bases at V and 4 bases at J, with 13 bases in the middle. Germline V CDR1 and CDR2: MGHRA, YSYEKL. The length of the CDR3 is 16 residues. CDR3 loop: CASSQDRRVLYNEQFF. The CDR3 DNA follows: TGCGCCAGCAGCCAAGACCGGCGGGTCTTATACAATGAGCAGTTCTTC.

The CDR3, as DNA: TGCGCCAGCAGTGAGGCCTATCAGCCCCAGCATTTT. It encodes CASSEAYQPQHF. The chain has TRBV10-2 and TRBJ1-5; D unresolved. This CDR3 is built from 12 residues. Germline CDR1 WSHSY, CDR2 SAAADI. The V end lost 2 bases, the J end lost 5 bases, and 4 bases lay between the germline ends.